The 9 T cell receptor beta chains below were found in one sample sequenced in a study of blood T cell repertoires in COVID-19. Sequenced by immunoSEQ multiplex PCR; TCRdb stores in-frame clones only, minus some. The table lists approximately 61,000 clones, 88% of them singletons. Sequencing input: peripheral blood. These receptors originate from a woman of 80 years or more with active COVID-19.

CDR3 DNA sequence: TGTGCCACCAGTGATTCTAGCGGGGGGTTGGCGACCCAGTACTTC. Residues: CATSDSSGGLATQYF. The V gene is TRBV24-1, the J gene TRBJ2-5, with 11 nucleotides matching TRBD2. Losses at the gene ends were 2 bases for V and 7 bases for J; bases not matched to a gene: 5. The CDR3 runs to 15 residues. Looked up from germline, CDR1 is KGHDR and CDR2 is SFDVKD.

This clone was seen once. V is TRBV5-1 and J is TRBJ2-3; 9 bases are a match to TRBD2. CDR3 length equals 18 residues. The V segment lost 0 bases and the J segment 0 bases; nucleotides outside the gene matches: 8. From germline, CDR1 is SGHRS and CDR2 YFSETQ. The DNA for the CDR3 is TGCGCCAGCAGCTTGGGCTCTGCGGGGGGGGCCAGCACAGATACGCAGTATTTT. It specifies CASSLGSAGGASTDTQYF.

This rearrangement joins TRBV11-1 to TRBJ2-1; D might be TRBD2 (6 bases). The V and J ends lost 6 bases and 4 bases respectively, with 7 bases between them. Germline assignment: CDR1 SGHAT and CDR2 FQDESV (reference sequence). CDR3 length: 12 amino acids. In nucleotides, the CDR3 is TGTGCCAGCAGGCGGGGTTACAATGAGCAGTTCTTC. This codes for CASRRGYNEQFF.

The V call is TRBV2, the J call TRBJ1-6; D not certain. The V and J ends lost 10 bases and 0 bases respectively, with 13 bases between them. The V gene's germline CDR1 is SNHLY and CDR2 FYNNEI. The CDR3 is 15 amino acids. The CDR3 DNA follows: TGTGCCACCAGAAGTGGGAGCTCCTATAATTCACCCCTCCACTTT. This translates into CATRSGSSYNSPLHF.

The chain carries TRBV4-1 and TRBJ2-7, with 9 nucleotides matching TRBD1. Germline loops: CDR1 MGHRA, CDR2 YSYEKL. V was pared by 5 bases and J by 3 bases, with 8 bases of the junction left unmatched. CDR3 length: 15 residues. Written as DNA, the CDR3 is TGCGCCAGCAGCTCCCCCGGGACAGGGTACTACGAGCAGTACTTC. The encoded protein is CASSSPGTGYYEQYF.

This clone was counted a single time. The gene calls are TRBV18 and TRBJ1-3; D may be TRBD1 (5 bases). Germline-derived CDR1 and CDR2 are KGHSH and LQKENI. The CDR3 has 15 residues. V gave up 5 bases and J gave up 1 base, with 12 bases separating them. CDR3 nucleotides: TGTGCCAGCTCATCGACGGGGGAGTCTGGAAACACCATATATTTT. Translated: CASSSTGESGNTIYF. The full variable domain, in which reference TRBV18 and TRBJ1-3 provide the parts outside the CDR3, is NAGVMQNPRHLVRRRGQEARLRCSPMKGHSHVYWYRQLPEEGLKFMVYLQKENIIDESGMPKERFSAEFPKEGPSILRIQQVVRGDSAAYFCASSSTGESGNTIYFGEGSWLTVV.

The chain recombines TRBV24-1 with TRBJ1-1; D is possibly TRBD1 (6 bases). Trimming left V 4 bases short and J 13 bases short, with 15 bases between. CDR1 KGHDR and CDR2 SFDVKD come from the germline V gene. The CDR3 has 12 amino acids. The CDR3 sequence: CATSEQLLQGFF. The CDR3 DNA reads TGTGCCACCAGTGAACAATTACTACAGGGTTTCTTT.

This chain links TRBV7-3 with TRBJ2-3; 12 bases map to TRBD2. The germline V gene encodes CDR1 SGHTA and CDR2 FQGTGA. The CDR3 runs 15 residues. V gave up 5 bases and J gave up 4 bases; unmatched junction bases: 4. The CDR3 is CASSLAGGPADTQYF. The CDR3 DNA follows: TGTGCCAGCAGCCTAGCGGGGGGGCCCGCAGATACGCAGTATTTT.

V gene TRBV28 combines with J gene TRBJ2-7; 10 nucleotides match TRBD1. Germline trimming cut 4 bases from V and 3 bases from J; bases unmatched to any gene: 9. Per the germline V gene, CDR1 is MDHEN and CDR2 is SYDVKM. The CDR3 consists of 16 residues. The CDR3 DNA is TGTGCCAGCAGTTCGGGACAGGGGCGGCTTGTCTACGAGCAGTACTTC. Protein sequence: CASSSGQGRLVYEQYF.